This is a list of T cell receptor beta chains from one sample in a study of T cell changes during pregnancy in multiple sclerosis. Clones were sequenced by immunoSEQ multiplex PCR, and TCRdb holds only the in-frame ones, with some missing. In the table there are 88,000 or so clones, approximately 90% of which are singletons. The input for sequencing was peripheral blood, taken before pregnancy. These receptors all stem from a female donor with multiple sclerosis, enrolled in a pregnancy study. Each CDR3 is given with its conserved first and last residue. D genes are given only for firm matches. Only some rows state a clone size, as once, few, many or a class for expanded clones.

>TRBJ2-5|TRBV7-7|NA|TRBD1
CASSQDRGQETQYF
TGTGCTAGCAGCCAGGACAGGGGGCAGGAGACCCAGTACTTC
>TRBJ1-1|TRBV10-3|NA|NA
CATIQSGGTEAFF
TGTGCCACCATTCAGTCGGGGGGCACTGAAGCTTTCTTT
>TRBJ2-7|TRBV7-3|NA|NA
CASSLSGGPLYEQYF
TGTGCCAGCAGCTTATCGGGGGGCCCCCTCTACGAGCAGTACTTC
>TRBJ2-7|TRBV6-5|once|NA
CASSYSGEPEQYF
TGTGCCAGCAGTTACTCGGGCGAACCGGAGCAGTACTTC
>TRBJ1-3|TRBV6-1|NA|NA
CASSGTGFLSSGNTIYF
TGTGCCAGCAGTGGAACAGGGTTTTTAAGCTCTGGAAACACCATATATTTT
>TRBJ1-3|TRBV6-1|NA|NA
CASRQDLAGNTIYF
TGTGCCAGCAGGCAGGATTTGGCTGGAAACACCATATATTTT
>TRBJ2-7|TRBV4-1|NA|TRBD2
CASSSRLVGGVSAGEQYF
TGCGCCAGCAGCTCACGCTTGGTCGGGGGGGTCAGTGCGGGAGAGCAGTACTTC
>TRBJ1-2|TRBV5-4|NA|NA
CASSLGRDGYTF
TGTGCCAGCAGCTTGGGCAGGGATGGCTACACCTTC
>TRBJ2-3|TRBV19|NA|TRBD2
CASSKRTSGVDTQYF
TGTGCCAGTAGTAAACGGACTAGCGGGGTAGATACGCAGTATTTT
>TRBJ1-1|TRBV5-8|NA|TRBD1
CASTNFGTANTEAFF
TGTGCCAGCACCAACTTCGGGACAGCGAACACTGAAGCTTTCTTT
>TRBJ1-6|TRBV6-5|NA|TRBD1
CASRGGQGISPLHF
TGTGCCAGCAGGGGTGGACAGGGGATCTCACCCCTCCACTTT
>TRBJ2-1|TRBV9|NA|TRBD2
CASSVEAGVGNEQFF
TGTGCCAGCAGCGTAGAAGCGGGGGTAGGGAATGAGCAGTTCTTC
>TRBJ2-1|TRBV27|once|NA
CASGDTDEQFF
TGTGCCAGCGGCGACACCGATGAGCAGTTCTTC
>TRBJ2-3|TRBV6-1|NA|NA
CASSENRIYPGDTQYF
TGTGCCAGCAGTGAAAACAGGATTTACCCTGGGGATACGCAGTATTTT
>TRBJ2-5|TRBV5-1|NA|TRBD1
CASSFNWLGGQAEETQYF
TGCGCCAGCAGCTTTAATTGGCTGGGGGGACAGGCAGAAGAGACCCAGTACTTC
>TRBJ1-3|TRBV5-6|NA|NA
CASAREGSGNTIYF
TGTGCCAGCGCCAGGGAGGGCTCTGGAAACACCATATATTTT
>TRBJ2-3|TRBV9|NA|NA
CASSGDTDTQYF
TGTGCCAGCAGCGGAGACACAGATACGCAGTATTTT
>TRBJ1-1|TRBV5-1|NA|NA
CASSSTGAEAFF
TGCGCCAGCAGCTCCACGGGAGCTGAAGCTTTCTTT
>TRBJ1-2|TRBV8-2|NA|NA
CGRIDESSAQTYGYTF
TGTGGCAGGATCGACGAGAGCAGCGCGCAGACCTATGGCTACACCTTC
>TRBJ2-3|TRBV5-1|NA|NA
CASSREDTQYF
TGCGCCAGCAGCCGGGAAGATACGCAGTATTTT
>TRBJ1-5|TRBV18|NA|TRBD1
CASSPPGQGGGNQPQHF
TGTGCCAGCTCACCACCGGGACAGGGGGGAGGCAATCAGCCCCAGCATTTT
>TRBJ2-1|TRBV27|NA|NA
CASSRAVPGVGYNEQFF
TGTGCCAGCAGCCGAGCCGTGCCAGGGGTAGGTTACAATGAGCAGTTCTTC
>TRBJ2-5|TRBV14|NA|NA
CASSYTGQETQYF
TGTGCCAGCAGCTACACAGGGCAAGAGACCCAGTACTTC
>TRBJ1-5|TRBV19|NA|NA
CASSRAGGDSNQPQHF
TGTGCCAGTAGTAGGGCGGGAGGGGATAGCAATCAGCCCCAGCATTTT
>TRBJ2-7|TRBV6-6|NA|NA
CASSYLVSYEQYF
TGTGCCAGCAGTTACTTAGTTTCCTACGAGCAGTACTTC
>TRBJ2-3|TRBV7-9|NA|NA
CASSFGGTSSTDTQYF
TGTGCCAGCAGCTTCGGGGGAACTTCTAGCACAGATACGCAGTATTTT
>TRBJ1-1|TRBV30|NA|TRBD1
CAWSVRDRDTEAFF
TGTGCCTGGAGTGTACGGGACAGGGACACTGAAGCTTTCTTT
>TRBJ1-6|TRBV7-3|once|NA
CASSLYSSYNSPLHF
TGTGCCAGCAGCTTATACAGCTCCTATAATTCACCCCTCCACTTT
>TRBJ2-7|TRBV15|once|TRBD1
CATSKMGQYEQYF
TGTGCCACCAGCAAAATGGGACAGTACGAGCAGTACTTC
>TRBJ1-1|TRBV7-2|NA|NA
CASSQGTPLTEAFF
TGTGCCAGCAGCCAGGGTACCCCTTTGACTGAAGCTTTCTTT
>TRBJ1-1|TRBV7-3|once|TRBD1
CASSPGTGGAGTEAFF
TGTGCCAGCAGCCCTGGGACAGGGGGCGCGGGCACTGAAGCTTTCTTT
>TRBJ2-7|TRBV7-2|NA|NA
CASSLGRAGPYEQYF
TGTGCCAGCAGCTTAGGTAGGGCGGGACCCTACGAGCAGTACTTC
>TRBJ2-1|TRBV7-9|NA|NA
CASSPIPGGTNEQFF
TGTGCCAGCAGCCCTATCCCGGGGGGCACCAATGAGCAGTTCTTC
>TRBJ1-1|TRBV27|NA|NA
CASSLSITSEAFF
TGTGCCAGCAGTTTATCGATAACAAGTGAAGCTTTCTTT
>TRBJ1-2|TRBV9|NA|NA
CASSGGTNGYTF
TGTGCCAGCAGCGGGGGCACGAACGGCTACACCTTC
>TRBJ2-7|TRBV19|NA|NA
CASSSRTGLEQYF
TGTGCCAGTAGCTCCCGAACAGGGCTCGAGCAGTACTTC
>TRBJ1-1|TRBV11-2|NA|NA
CASSLGSVSEAFF
TGTGCCAGCAGCTTAGGTTCAGTCTCTGAAGCTTTCTTT
>TRBJ1-1|TRBV19|NA|NA
CASSPQGTEAFF
TGTGCCAGTAGTCCCCAGGGCACTGAAGCTTTCTTT
>TRBJ1-2|TRBV6-5|NA|NA
CASSPSTENGYTF
TGTGCCAGCAGTCCTAGCACAGAAAATGGCTACACCTTC
>TRBJ1-1|TRBV5-4|NA|NA
CASSESNTEAFF
TGTGCCAGCAGCGAGTCGAACACTGAAGCTTTCTTT
>TRBJ2-7|TRBV27|few|NA
CASSDGVYEQYF
TGTGCCAGCAGCGACGGGGTCTACGAGCAGTACTTC
>TRBJ1-6|TRBV30|NA|TRBD1
CAWQTGLSSPLHF
TGTGCCTGGCAGACAGGGTTGAGTTCACCCCTCCACTTT
>TRBJ2-7|TRBV27|NA|NA
CASSLSETYEQYF
TGTGCCAGCAGTTTATCGGAGACCTACGAGCAGTACTTC
>TRBJ1-6|TRBV19|NA|TRBD1
CASSIGDRANNSPLHF
TGTGCCAGTAGTATTGGGGACAGGGCCAATAATTCACCCCTCCACTTT